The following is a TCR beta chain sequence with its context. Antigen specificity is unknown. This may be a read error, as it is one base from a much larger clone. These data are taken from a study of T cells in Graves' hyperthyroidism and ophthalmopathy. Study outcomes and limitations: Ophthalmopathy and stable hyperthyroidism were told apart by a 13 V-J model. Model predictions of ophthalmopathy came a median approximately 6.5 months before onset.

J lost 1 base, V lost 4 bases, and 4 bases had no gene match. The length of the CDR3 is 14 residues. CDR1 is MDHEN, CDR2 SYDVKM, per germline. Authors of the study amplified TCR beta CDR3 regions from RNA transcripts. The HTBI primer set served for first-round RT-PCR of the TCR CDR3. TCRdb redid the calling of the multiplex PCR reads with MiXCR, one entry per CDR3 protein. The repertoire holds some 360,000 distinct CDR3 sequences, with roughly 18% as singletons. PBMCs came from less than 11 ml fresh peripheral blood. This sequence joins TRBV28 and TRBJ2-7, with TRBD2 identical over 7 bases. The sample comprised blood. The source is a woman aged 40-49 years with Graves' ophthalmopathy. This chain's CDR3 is CASSSGTMSYEQYF. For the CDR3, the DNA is TGTGCCAGCAGTTCCGGGACTATGTCCTACGAGCAGTACTTC.